This record concerns one T cell receptor (beta chain) sequence. This sample is part of a study of blood T cell repertoires in COVID-19. Study as a whole: COVID-19 samples, acute and convalescent, were from the United States, Italy and Spain.

How the authors handled the data: Using reference gene primer amplification, nucleated cell counts were estimated. The method was immunoSEQ multiplex PCR; TCRdb's version includes in-frame clones alone and lacks a portion of them. V, J and clone size derive from that table, while D and trimming were established from the DNA sequence. The data show around 260,000 clones, approximately 90% seen once. The clonotype was recovered from a man aged 25 to 45 with acute or convalescent COVID-19. The sequenced sample was peripheral blood.

Here the CDR3 DNA reads TGTGCCTGGAGTACTGGTGGGGGCACCTACGAGCAGTACTTC. Amino acid sequence: CAWSTGGGTYEQYF. The chain uses TRBV30 and TRBJ2-7; perhaps TRBD1 as D (6 bases). The germline CDR1 and CDR2 sequences are GTSNPN and SVGIG (reference sequence). Deletions cut 2 bases from V and 2 bases from J, with 13 bases between. CDR3 size: 14 residues.